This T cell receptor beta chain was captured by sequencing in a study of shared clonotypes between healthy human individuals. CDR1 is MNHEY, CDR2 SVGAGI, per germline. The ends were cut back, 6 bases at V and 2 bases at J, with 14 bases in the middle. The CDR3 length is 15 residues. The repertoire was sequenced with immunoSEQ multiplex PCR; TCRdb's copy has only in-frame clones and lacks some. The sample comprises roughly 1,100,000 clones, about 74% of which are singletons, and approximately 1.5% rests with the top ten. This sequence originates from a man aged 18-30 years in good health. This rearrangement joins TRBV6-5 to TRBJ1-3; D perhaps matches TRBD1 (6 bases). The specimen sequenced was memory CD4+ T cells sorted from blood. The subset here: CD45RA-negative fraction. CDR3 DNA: TGTGCCAGCAGGGCGGACAGTCGAACTGGAAACACCATATATTTT. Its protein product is CASRADSRTGNTIYF.